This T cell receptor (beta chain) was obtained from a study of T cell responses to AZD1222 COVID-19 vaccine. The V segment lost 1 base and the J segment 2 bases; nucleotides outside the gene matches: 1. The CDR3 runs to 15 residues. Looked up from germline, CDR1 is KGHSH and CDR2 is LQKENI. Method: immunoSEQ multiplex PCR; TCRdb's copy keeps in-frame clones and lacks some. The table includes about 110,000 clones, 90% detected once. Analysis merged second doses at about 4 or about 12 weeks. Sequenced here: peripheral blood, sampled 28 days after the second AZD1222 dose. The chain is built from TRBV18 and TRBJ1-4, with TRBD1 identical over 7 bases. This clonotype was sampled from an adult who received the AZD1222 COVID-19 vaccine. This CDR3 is CASSPQGGTNEKLFF. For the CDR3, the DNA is TGTGCCAGCTCACCACAAGGGGGCACTAATGAAAAACTGTTTTTT.